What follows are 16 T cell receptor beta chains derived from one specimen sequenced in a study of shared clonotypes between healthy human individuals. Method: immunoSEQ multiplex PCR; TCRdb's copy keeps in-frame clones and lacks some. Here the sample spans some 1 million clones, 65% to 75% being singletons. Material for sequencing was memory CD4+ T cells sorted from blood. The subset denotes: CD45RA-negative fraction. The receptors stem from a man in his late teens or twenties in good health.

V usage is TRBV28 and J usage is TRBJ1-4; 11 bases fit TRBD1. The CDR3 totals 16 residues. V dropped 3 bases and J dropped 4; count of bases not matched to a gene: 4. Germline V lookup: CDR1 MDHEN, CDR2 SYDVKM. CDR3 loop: CASSLPGTGGNEKLFF. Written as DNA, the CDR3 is TGTGCCAGCAGTTTGCCCGGGACAGGGGGTAATGAAAAACTGTTTTTT.

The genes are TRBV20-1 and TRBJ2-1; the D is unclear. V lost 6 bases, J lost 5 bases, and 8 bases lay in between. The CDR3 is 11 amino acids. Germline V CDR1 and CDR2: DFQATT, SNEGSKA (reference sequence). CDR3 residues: CSASNNNEQFF. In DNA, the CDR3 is TGCAGTGCCTCAAACAACAATGAGCAGTTCTTC.

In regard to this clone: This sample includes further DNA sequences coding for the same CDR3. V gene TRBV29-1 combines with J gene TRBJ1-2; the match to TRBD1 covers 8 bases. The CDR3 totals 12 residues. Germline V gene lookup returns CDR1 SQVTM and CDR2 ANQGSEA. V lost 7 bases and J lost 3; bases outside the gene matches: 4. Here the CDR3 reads CSALTGDYGYTF. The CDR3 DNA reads TGCAGCGCCCTGACAGGGGACTATGGCTACACCTTC.

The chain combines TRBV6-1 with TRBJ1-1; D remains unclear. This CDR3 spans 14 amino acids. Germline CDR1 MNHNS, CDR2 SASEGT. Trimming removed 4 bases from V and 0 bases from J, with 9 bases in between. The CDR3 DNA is TGTGCCAGCAGTGCGAGACTTCTGAACACTGAAGCTTTCTTT. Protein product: CASSARLLNTEAFF.

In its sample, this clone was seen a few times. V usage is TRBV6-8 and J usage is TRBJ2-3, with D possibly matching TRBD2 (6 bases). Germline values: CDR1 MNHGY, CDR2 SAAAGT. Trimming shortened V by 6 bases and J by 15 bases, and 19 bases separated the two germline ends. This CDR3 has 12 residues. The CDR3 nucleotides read TGTGCCAGCAGCCCCGAGGACGGGAGCGCCTATTTT. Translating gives CASSPEDGSAYF.

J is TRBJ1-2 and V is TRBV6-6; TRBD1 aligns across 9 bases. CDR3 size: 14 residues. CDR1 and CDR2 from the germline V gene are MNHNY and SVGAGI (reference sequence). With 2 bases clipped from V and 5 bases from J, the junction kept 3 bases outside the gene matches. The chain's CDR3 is CASSYRTGEYGYTF. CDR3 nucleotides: TGTGCCAGCAGTTACCGGACAGGGGAATATGGCTACACCTTC.

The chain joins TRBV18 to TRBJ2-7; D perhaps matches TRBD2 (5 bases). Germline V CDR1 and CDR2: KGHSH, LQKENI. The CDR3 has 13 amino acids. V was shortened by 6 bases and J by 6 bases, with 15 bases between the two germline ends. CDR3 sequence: CASSRPPGFEQYF. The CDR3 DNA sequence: TGTGCCAGCTCCCGACCCCCGGGGTTCGAGCAGTACTTC.

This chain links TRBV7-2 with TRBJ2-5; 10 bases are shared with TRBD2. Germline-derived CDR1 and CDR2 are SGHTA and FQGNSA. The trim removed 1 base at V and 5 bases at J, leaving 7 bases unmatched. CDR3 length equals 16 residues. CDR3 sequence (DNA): TGTGCCAGCAGCTTAGACAGCGGGGGGGCCGCGGAGACCCAGTACTTC. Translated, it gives CASSLDSGGAAETQYF.

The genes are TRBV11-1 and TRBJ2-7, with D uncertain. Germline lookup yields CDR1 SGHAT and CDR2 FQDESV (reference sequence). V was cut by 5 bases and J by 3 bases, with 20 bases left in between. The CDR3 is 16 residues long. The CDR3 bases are TGTGCCAGCAGCCTCTCACTGGACGTATCTGTCTACGAGCAGTACTTC. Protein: CASSLSLDVSVYEQYF.

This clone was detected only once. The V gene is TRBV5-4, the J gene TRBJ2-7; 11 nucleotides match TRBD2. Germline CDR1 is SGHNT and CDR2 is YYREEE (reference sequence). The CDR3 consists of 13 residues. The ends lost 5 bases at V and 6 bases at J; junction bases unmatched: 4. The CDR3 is CASRKGLAAEQYF. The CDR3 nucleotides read TGTGCCAGCAGAAAGGGACTAGCGGCCGAGCAGTACTTC.

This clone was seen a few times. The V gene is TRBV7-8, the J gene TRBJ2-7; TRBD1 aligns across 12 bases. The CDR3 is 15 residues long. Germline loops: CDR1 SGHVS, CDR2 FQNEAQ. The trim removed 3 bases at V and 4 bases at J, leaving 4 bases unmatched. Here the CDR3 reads CASSFGGQGAYEQYF. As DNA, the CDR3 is TGTGCCAGCAGCTTTGGGGGACAGGGGGCTTACGAGCAGTACTTC.

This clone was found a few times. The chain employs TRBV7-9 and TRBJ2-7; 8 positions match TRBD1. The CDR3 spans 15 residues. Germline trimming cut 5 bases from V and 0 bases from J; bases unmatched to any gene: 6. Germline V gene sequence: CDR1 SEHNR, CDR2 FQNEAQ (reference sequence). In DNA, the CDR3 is TGTGCCAGCAGCCTACTCGGACAGGGCTCCTACGAGCAGTACTTC. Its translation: CASSLLGQGSYEQYF.

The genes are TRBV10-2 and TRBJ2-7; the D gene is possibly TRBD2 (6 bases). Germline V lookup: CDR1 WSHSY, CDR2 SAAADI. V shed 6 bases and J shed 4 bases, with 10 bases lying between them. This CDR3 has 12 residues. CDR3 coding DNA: TGCGCCAGCAGACGGGGGTTATACGAGCAGTACTTC. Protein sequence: CASRRGLYEQYF.

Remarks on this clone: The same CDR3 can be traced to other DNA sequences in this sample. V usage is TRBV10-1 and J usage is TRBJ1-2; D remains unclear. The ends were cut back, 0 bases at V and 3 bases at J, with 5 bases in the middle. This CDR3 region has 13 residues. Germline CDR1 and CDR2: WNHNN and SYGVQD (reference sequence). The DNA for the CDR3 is TGCGCCAGCAGTGAGTCGAGGGACTATGGCTACACCTTC. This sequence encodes CASSESRDYGYTF.

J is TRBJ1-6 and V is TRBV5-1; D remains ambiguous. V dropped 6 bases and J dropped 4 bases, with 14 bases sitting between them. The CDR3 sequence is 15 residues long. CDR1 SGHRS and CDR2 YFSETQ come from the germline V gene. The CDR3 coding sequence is TGCGCCAGCACCCTCGACACCGCATATAATTCACCCCTCCACTTT. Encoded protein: CASTLDTAYNSPLHF.

The CDR3 loop is CASSRGRGSYNEQFF. CDR3 nucleotides: TGTGCCAGCAGCCGAGGTCGCGGGAGCTACAATGAGCAGTTCTTC. The chain carries TRBV7-2 and TRBJ2-1; TRBD2 aligns across 7 bases. Germline CDR1 reads SGHTA; CDR2 reads FQGNSA. CDR3 length: 15 amino acids. After removal of 5 bases from V and 3 bases from J, the junction contained 7 bases not matched to a gene.